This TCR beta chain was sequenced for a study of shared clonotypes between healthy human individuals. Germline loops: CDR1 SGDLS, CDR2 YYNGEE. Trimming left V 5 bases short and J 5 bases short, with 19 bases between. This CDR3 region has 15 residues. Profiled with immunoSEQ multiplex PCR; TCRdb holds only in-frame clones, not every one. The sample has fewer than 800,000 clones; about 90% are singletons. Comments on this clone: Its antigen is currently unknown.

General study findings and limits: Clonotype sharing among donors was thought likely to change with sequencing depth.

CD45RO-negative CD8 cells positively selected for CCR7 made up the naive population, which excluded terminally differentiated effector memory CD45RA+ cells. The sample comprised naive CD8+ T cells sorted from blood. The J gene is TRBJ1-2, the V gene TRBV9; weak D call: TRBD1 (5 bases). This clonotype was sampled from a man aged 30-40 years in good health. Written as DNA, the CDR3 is TGTGCCAGCAGTACAGGTCGGGGCGGGGGATATGGCTACACCTTC. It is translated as CASSTGRGGGYGYTF.